What follows are 12 T cell receptor beta chains derived from one specimen sequenced in a study of T cell changes during pregnancy in multiple sclerosis. Assay: immunoSEQ multiplex PCR; the TCRdb copy retains only in-frame clones and omits some. Of around 52,000 clones listed, roughly 90% are singletons. The specimen was CD4+ T cells from peripheral blood mononuclear cells, collected after pregnancy. These receptors all come from a female donor in good health, enrolled as a control in a pregnancy study.

J is TRBJ2-3 and V is TRBV19; 8 bases match TRBD2. The ends lost 7 bases at V and 0 bases at J; junction bases unmatched: 3. The CDR3 spans 14 residues. Germline V gene lookup returns CDR1 LNHDA and CDR2 SQIVND (reference sequence). The CDR3 spells CASNRGGSTDTQYF. The CDR3 DNA is TGTGCCAGTAACCGGGGGGGAAGCACAGATACGCAGTATTTT.

The chain is built from TRBV9 and TRBJ2-1, with 8 nucleotides matching TRBD2. Germline V gene sequence: CDR1 SGDLS, CDR2 YYNGEE. Losses at the gene ends were 6 bases for V and 9 bases for J; bases not matched to a gene: 8. This CDR3 is built from 13 residues. The CDR3 loop is CASKVGGAGEQFF. DNA of the CDR3: TGTGCCAGCAAGGTCGGGGGGGCGGGTGAGCAGTTCTTC.

This clone showed up just once. The V call is TRBV2, the J call TRBJ2-2; 9 bases align to TRBD1. The CDR3 totals 15 residues. Losses at the gene ends were 8 bases for V and 2 bases for J; bases not matched to a gene: 6. Germline assignment: CDR1 SNHLY and CDR2 FYNNEI. The CDR3 loop reads CASGTGGRNTGELFF. The CDR3 region has the DNA TGTGCCAGCGGAACAGGGGGCAGAAACACCGGGGAGCTGTTTTTT.

This chain uses TRBV5-4 with TRBJ2-7; 8 bases line up with TRBD2. Germline loops: CDR1 SGHNT, CDR2 YYREEE (reference sequence). V trimming: 3 bases; J trimming: 0 bases; junction bases outside the gene matches: 2. The CDR3 is 14 residues long. The CDR3 loop is CASSSAGGSYEQYF. The CDR3 DNA is TGTGCCAGCAGCTCCGCGGGGGGCTCCTACGAGCAGTACTTC.

The V and J genes are TRBV4-3 and TRBJ1-5; the D gene is possibly TRBD1 (5 bases). The CDR3 covers 14 residues. Per germline, CDR1 LGHNA and CDR2 YSLEER. Trimming removed 0 bases from V and 9 bases from J, with 12 bases in between. The CDR3 is CASSQEPGSRPQHF. The DNA of the CDR3 is TGCGCCAGCAGCCAAGAGCCAGGGTCGAGGCCCCAGCATTTT.

The V gene is TRBV7-9, the J gene TRBJ1-5; D not certain. The V and J ends lost 5 bases and 4 bases respectively, with 12 bases between them. The CDR3 has 14 residues. CDR1 is SEHNR and CDR2 is FQNEAQ in the germline V gene (reference sequence). CDR3: CASSKGGGNQPQHF. The CDR3 DNA is TGTGCCAGCAGCAAAGGAGGAGGGAATCAGCCCCAGCATTTT.

The V gene is TRBV27, the J gene TRBJ2-6; D possibly corresponds to TRBD2 (5 bases). Germline CDR1 is MNHEY and CDR2 is SMNVEV (reference sequence). The CDR3 contains 15 residues. Trimming took off 3 bases at V and 2 bases at J, with 8 bases between the two ends. The CDR3 DNA reads as TGTGCCAGCAGTTTCGGGAAACCTGGGGCCAACGTCCTGACTTTC. Its protein is CASSFGKPGANVLTF.

The chain has TRBV7-6 and TRBJ2-7; no definite D call. Trimming left V 3 bases short and J 2 bases short, with 8 bases between. This CDR3 spans 13 amino acids. Per the germline V gene, CDR1 is SGHVS and CDR2 is FNYEAQ. CDR3 coding DNA: TGTGCCAGCAGCTTCGGTCCTACCTACGAGCAGTACTTC. This sequence encodes CASSFGPTYEQYF.

The chain joins TRBV4-2 to TRBJ2-4, with D uncertain. This CDR3 region has 15 residues. Per the germline V gene, CDR1 is LGHNA and CDR2 is YNFKEQ. V dropped 4 bases and J dropped 0 bases, with 10 bases sitting between them. The CDR3 sequence: CASSLSQLAKNIQYF. CDR3 coding DNA: TGTGCCAGCAGCCTATCCCAGTTAGCCAAAAACATTCAGTACTTC.

The chain employs TRBV5-1 and TRBJ2-6; 7 nucleotides match TRBD2. The germline V gene encodes CDR1 SGHRS and CDR2 YFSETQ. V lost 5 bases, J lost 1 base, and 12 bases stayed unmatched. The CDR3 contains 18 residues. In nucleotides, the CDR3 is TGCGCCAGCAGTTGGGTCGGACTAGTGGAATCTGGGGCCAACGTCCTGACTTTC. It is translated as CASSWVGLVESGANVLTF.

V usage is TRBV19 and J usage is TRBJ1-1, with D possibly being TRBD1 (6 bases). This CDR3 is 18 amino acids long. Trimming took off 6 bases at V and 12 bases at J, with 35 bases between the two ends. Germline CDR1 reads LNHDA; CDR2 reads SQIVND (reference sequence). CDR3 in amino acids: CASRPWVPTRGAPSESFF. CDR3 nucleotide sequence: TGTGCCAGTAGGCCCTGGGTGCCAACCAGGGGTGCTCCTTCGGAATCTTTCTTT.

This chain uses TRBV19 with TRBJ1-6, with TRBD1 matching 12 bases. V trimming: 6 bases; J trimming: 7 bases; junction bases outside the gene matches: 10. CDR1 is LNHDA and CDR2 is SQIVND in the germline V gene (reference sequence). The CDR3 is 17 amino acids. CDR3 in DNA: TGTGCCAGTAGCAGGGACAGGGGGCCGACCCTCAATTCACCCCTCCACTTT. Translated, it gives CASSRDRGPTLNSPLHF. The variable domain in full, with the rest retrieved from reference TRBV19 and TRBJ1-6, is DGGITQSPKYLFRKEGQNVTLSCEQNLNHDAMYWYRQDPGQGLRLIYYSQIVNDFQKGDIAEGYSVSREKKESFPLTVTSAQKNPTAFYLCASSRDRGPTLNSPLHFGNGTRLTVT.